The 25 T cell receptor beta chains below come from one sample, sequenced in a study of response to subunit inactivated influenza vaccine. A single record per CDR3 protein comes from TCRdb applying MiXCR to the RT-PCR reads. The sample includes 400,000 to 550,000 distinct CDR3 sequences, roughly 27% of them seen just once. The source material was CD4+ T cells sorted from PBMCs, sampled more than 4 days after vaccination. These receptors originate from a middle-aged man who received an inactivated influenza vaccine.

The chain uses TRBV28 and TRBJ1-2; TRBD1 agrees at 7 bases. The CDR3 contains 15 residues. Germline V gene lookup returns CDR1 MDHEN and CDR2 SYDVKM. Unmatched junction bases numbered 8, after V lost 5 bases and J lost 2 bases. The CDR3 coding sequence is TGTGCCAGCAGTAGACCGGGACAGAACAACTATGGCTACACCTTC. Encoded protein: CASSRPGQNNYGYTF.

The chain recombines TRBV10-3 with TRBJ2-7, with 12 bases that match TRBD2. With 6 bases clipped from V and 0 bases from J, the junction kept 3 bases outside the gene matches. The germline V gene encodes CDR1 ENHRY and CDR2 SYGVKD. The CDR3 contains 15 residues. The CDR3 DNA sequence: TGTGCCATCAGGGGACTAGCGGGTAGCTCCTACGAGCAGTACTTC. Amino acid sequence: CAIRGLAGSSYEQYF.

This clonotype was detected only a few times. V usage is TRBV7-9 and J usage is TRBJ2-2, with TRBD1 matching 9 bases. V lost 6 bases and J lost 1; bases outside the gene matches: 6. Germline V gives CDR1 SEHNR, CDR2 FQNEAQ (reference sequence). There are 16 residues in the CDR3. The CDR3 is CASRSQDRGNTGELFF. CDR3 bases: TGTGCCAGCAGGTCCCAGGACAGGGGGAACACCGGGGAGCTGTTTTTT.

The CDR3 loop is CASSEGTSGTNYNEQFF. The CDR3, as DNA: TGTGCCAGCAGTGAGGGGACTAGCGGGACTAACTACAATGAGCAGTTCTTC. V and J are TRBV25-1 and TRBJ2-1; 13 nucleotides line up with TRBD2. The CDR3 loop spans 17 amino acids. CDR1 and CDR2 (germline): MGHDK, SYGVNS. V trimming: 3 bases; J trimming: 3 bases; junction bases outside the gene matches: 5.

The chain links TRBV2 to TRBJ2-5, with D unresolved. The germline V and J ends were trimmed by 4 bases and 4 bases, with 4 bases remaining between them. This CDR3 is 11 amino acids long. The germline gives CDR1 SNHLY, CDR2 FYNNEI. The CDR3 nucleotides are TGTGCCAGCAGTGGTGTAGAGACCCAGTACTTC. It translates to CASSGVETQYF. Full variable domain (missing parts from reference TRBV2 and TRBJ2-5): EPEVTQTPSHQVTQMGQEVILRCVPISNHLYFYWYRQILGQKVEFLVSFYNNEISEKSEIFDDQFSVERPDGSNFTLKIRSTKLEDSAMYFCASSGVETQYFGPGTRLLVL.

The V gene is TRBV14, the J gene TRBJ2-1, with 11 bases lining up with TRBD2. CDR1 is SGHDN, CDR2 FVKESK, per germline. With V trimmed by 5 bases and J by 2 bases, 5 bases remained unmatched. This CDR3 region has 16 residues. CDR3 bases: TGTGCCAGCAGCGGGACGGGACTAGCGGCCTACAATGAGCAGTTCTTC. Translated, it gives CASSGTGLAAYNEQFF.

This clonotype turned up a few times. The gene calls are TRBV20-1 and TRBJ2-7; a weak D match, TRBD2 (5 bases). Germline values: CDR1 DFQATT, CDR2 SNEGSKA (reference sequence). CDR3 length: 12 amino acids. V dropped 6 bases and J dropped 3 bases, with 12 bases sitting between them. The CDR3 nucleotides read TGCAGTGCCCCCGGGCGGGTCTACGAGCAGTACTTC. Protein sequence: CSAPGRVYEQYF.

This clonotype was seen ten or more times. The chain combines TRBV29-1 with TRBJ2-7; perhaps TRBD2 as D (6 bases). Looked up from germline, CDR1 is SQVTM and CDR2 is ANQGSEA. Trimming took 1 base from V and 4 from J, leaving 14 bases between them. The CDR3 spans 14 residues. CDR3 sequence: CSVEVSGQGYEQYF. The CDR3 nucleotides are TGCAGCGTTGAAGTTAGCGGCCAGGGATACGAGCAGTACTTC.

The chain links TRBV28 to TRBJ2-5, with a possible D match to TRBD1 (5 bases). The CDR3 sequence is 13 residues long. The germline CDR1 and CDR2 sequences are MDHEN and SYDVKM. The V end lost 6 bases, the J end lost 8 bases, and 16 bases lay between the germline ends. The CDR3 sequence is CASRLTAMGTQYF. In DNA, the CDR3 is TGTGCCAGCAGATTGACAGCGATGGGCACCCAGTACTTC.

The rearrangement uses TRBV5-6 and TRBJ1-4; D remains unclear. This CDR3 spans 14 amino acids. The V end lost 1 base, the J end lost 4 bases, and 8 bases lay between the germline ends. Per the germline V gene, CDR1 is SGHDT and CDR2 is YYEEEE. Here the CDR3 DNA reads TGTGCCAGCAGCTTGTTCTCGAATAATGAAAAACTGTTTTTT. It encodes CASSLFSNNEKLFF.

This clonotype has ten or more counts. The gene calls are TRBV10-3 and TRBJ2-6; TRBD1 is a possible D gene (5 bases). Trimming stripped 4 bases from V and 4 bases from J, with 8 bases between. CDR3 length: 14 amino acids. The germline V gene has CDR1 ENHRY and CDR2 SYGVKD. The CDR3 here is CAISAGSGANVLTF. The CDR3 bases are TGTGCCATCAGTGCAGGGTCGGGGGCCAACGTCCTGACTTTC.

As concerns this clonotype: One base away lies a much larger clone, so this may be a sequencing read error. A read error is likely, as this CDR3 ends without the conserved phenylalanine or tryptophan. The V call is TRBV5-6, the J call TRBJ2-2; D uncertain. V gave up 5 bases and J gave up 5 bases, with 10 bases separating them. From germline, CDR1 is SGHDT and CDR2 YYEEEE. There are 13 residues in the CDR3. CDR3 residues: CASRRTATGELFL. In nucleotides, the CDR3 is TGTGCCAGCAGACGAACAGCGACCGGGGAGCTGTTTTTA.

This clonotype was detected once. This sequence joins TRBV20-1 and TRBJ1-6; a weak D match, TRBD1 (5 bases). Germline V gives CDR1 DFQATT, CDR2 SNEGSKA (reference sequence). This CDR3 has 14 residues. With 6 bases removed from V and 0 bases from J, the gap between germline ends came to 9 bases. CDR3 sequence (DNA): TGCAGTGCAGAAGGACACTCCTATAATTCACCCCTCCACTTT. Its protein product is CSAEGHSYNSPLHF.

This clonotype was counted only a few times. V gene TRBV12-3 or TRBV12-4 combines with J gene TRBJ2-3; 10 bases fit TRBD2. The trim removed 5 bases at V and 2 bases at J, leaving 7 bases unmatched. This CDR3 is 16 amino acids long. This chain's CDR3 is CASSPRAGGNTDTQYF. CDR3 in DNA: TGTGCCAGCAGTCCCCGAGCGGGGGGGAACACAGATACGCAGTATTTT.

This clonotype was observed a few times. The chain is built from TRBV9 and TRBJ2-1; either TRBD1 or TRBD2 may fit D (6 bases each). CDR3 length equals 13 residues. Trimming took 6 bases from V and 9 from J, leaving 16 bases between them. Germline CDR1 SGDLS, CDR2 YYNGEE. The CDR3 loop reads CASKEGGLGEQFF. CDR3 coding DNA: TGTGCCAGCAAGGAGGGGGGCCTTGGTGAGCAGTTCTTC.

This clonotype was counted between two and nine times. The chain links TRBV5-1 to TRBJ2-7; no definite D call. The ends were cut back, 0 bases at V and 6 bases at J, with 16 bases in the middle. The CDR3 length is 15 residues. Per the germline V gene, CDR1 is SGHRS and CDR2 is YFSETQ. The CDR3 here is CASSLATDLSSEQYF. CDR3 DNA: TGCGCCAGCAGCTTGGCCACCGATTTGAGTAGCGAGCAGTACTTC.

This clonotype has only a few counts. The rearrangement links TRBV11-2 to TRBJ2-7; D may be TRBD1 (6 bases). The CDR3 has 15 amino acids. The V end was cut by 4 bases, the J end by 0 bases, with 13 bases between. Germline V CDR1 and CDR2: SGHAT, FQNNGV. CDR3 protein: CASSSARDTSYEQYF. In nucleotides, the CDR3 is TGTGCCAGCAGCTCCGCCAGGGACACCTCCTACGAGCAGTACTTC.

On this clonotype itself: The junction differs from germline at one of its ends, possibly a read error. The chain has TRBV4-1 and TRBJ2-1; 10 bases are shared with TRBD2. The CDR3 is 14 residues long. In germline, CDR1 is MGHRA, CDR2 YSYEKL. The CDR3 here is CASRQAGGPREQFF. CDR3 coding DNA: TGCGCCAGCAGACAAGCGGGGGGGCCTAGGGAGCAGTTCTTC.

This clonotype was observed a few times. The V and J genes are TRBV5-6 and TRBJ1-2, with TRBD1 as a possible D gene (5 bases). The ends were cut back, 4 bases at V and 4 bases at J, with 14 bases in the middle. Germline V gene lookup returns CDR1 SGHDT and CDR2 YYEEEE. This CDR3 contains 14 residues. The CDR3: CASSVGQAPYGYTF. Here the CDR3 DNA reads TGTGCCAGCAGCGTGGGGCAGGCTCCCTATGGCTACACCTTC. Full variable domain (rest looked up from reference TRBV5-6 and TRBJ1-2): DAGVTQSPTHLIKTRGQQVTLRCSPKSGHDTVSWYQQALGQGPQFIFQYYEEEERQRGNFPDRFSGHQFPNYSSELNVNALLLGDSALYLCASSVGQAPYGYTFGSGTRLTVV.

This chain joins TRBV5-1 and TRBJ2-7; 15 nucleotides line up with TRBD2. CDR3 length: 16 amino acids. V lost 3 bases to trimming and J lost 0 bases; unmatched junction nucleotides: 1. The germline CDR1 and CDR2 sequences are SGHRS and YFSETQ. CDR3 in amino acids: CASSSGLAGGSYEQYF. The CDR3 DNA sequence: TGCGCCAGCAGCTCGGGACTAGCGGGGGGCTCCTACGAGCAGTACTTC.

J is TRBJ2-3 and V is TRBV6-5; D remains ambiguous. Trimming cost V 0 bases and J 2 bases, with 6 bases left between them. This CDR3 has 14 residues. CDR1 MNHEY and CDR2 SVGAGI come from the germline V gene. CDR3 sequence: CASSYSRDTDTQYF. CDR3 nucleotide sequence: TGTGCCAGCAGTTACTCTCGCGACACAGATACGCAGTATTTT.

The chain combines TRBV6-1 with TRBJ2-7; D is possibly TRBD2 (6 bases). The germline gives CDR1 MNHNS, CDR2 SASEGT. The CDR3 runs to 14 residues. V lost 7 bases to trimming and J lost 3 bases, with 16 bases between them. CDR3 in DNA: TGTGCCAGCACCGCAAAGCGGGCCCACTACGAGCAGTACTTC. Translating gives CASTAKRAHYEQYF.

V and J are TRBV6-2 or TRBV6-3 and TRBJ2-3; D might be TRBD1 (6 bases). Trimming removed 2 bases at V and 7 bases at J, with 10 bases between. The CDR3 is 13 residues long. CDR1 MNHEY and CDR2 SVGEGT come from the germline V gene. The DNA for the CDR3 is TGTGCCAGCAGTTACGATGGGACATATACGCAGTATTTT. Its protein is CASSYDGTYTQYF.

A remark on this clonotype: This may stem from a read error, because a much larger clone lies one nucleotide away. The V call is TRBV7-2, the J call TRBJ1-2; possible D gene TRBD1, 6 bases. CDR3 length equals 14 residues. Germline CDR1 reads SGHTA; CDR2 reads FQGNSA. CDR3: CAGSLGRTEYGYTF. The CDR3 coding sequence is TGTGCCGGCAGCTTAGGGAGGACAGAGTATGGCTACACCTTC.

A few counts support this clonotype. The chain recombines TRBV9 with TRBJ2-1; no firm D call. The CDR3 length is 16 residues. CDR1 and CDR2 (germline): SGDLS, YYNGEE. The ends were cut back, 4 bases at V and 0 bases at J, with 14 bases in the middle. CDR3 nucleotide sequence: TGTGCCAGCAGCACCCGCTTTGCAAGCTCCTACAATGAGCAGTTCTTC. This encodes CASSTRFASSYNEQFF.